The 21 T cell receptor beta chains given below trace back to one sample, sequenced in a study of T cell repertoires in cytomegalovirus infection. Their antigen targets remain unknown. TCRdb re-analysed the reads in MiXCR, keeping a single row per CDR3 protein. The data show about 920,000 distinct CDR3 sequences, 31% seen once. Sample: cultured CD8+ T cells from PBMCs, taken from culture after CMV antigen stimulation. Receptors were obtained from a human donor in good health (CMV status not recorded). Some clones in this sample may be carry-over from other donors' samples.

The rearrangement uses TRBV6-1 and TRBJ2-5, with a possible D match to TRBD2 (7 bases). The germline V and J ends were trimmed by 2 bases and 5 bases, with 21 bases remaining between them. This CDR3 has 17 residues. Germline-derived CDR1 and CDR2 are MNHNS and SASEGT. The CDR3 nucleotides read TGTGCCAGCAGTGAATGGGGGGGCCTAGAGGGAGGGGAGACCCAGTACTTC. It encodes CASSEWGGLEGGETQYF.

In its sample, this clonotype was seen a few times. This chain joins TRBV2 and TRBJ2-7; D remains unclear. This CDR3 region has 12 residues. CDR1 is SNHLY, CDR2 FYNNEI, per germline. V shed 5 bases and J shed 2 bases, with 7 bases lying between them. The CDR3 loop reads CASSRSAYEQYV. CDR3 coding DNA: TGTGCCAGCAGTCGATCGGCCTACGAGCAGTACGTC.

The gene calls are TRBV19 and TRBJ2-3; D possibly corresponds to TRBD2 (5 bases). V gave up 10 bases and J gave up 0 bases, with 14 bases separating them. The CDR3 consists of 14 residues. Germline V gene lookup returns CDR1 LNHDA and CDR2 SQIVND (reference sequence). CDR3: CATLGDFSTDTQYF. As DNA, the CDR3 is TGTGCCACTCTGGGAGACTTCAGCACAGATACGCAGTATTTT.

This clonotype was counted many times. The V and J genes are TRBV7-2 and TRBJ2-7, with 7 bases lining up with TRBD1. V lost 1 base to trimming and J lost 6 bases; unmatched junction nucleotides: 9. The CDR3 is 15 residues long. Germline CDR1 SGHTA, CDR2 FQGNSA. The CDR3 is CASSLDSPYRGEQYF. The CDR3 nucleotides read TGTGCCAGCAGCTTAGATTCCCCTTACAGGGGCGAGCAGTACTTC.

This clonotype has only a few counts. The DNA of the CDR3 is TGTGCCATCAGTGCACTAGCGGGGGGCCTCCAAGAGACCCAGTACTTC. It translates to CAISALAGGLQETQYF. J is TRBJ2-5 and V is TRBV10-3, with 12 bases identical to TRBD2. V lost 4 bases, J lost 1 base, and 4 bases stayed unmatched. CDR1 ENHRY and CDR2 SYGVKD come from the germline V gene. The CDR3 runs to 16 residues.

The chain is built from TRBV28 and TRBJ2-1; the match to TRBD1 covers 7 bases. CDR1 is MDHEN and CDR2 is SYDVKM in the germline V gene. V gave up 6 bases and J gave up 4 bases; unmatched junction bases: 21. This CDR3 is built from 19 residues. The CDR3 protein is CASSPQGDRESFWYNEQFF. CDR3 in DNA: TGTGCCAGCAGCCCTCAGGGCGACAGGGAATCATTTTGGTACAATGAGCAGTTCTTC.

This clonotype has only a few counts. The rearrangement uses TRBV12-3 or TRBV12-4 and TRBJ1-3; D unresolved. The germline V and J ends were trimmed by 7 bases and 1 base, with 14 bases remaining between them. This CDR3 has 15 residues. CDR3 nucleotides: TGTGCCAGCACCTTAGTAAGGTATTCTGGAAACACCATATATTTT. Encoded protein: CASTLVRYSGNTIYF.

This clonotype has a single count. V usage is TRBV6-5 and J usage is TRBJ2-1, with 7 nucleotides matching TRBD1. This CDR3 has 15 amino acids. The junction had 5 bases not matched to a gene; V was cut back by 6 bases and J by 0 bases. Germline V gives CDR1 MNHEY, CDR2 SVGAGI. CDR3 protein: CASSRDSDSYNEQFF. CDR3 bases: TGTGCCAGCAGCCGGGACAGCGACTCCTACAATGAGCAGTTCTTC.

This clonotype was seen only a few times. The CDR3 nucleotides are TGTGCCAGCAGCCCTGTCGGGCTCTCGAACACCGGGGAGCTGTTTTTT. It yields the protein CASSPVGLSNTGELFF. This chain links TRBV4-2 with TRBJ2-2; D gene ambiguous. The germline gives CDR1 LGHNA, CDR2 YNFKEQ. Trimming cost V 4 bases and J 0 bases, with 12 bases left between them. This CDR3 region has 16 residues.

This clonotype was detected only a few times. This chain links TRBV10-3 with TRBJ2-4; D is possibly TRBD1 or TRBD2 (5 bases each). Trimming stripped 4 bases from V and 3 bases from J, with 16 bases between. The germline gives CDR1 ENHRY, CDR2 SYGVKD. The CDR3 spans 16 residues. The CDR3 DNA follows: TGTGCCATCAGTGTGGGGGAAATTGTCGGCAAAAACATTCAGTACTTC. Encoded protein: CAISVGEIVGKNIQYF.

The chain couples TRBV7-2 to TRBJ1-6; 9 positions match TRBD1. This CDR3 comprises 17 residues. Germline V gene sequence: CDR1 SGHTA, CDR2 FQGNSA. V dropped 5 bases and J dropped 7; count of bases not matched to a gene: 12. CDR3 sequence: CASSLYRGLKINSPLHF. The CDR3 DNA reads TGTGCCAGCAGCCTGTACAGGGGGCTTAAGATAAATTCACCCCTCCACTTT.

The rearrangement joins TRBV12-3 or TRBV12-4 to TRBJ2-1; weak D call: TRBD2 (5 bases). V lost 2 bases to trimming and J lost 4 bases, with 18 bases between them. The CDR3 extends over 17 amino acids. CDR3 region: CASSLPRRSEIYNEQFF. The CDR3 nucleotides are TGTGCCAGCAGTTTACCCCGGAGGAGCGAGATTTACAATGAGCAGTTCTTC.

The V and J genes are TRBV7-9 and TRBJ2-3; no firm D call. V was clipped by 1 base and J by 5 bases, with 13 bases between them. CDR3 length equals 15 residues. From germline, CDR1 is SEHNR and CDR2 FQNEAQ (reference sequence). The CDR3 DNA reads TGTGCCAGCAGCTTAGGGGCCGCCCTTTTAGATACGCAGTATTTT. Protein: CASSLGAALLDTQYF.

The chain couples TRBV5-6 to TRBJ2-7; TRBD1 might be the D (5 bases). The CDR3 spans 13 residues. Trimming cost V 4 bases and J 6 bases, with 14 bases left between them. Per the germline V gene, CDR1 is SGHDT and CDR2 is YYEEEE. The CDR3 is CASSPPSGREQYV. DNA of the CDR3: TGTGCCAGCAGCCCACCGTCAGGGCGCGAGCAGTACGTC.

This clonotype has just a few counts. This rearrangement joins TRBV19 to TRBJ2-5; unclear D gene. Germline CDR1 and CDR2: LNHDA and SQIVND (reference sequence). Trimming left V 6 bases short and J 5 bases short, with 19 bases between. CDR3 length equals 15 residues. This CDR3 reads CASRITTGIWETQYF. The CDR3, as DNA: TGTGCCAGTAGGATAACGACTGGGATCTGGGAGACCCAGTACTTC.

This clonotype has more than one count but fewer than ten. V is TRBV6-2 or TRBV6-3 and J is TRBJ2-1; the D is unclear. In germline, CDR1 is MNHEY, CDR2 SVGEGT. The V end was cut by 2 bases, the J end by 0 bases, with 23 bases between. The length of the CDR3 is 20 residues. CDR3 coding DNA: TGTGCCAGCAGTTACCTAGACAACGCCTATAGTGCAAGCTCCTACAATGAGCAGTTCTTC. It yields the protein CASSYLDNAYSASSYNEQFF.

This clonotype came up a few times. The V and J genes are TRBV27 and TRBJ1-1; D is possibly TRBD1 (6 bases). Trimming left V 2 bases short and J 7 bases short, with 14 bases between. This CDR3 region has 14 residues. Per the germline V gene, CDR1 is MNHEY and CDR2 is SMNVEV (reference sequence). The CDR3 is CASSLEGGGGEAFF. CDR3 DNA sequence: TGTGCCAGCAGTTTAGAGGGGGGAGGAGGTGAAGCTTTCTTT.

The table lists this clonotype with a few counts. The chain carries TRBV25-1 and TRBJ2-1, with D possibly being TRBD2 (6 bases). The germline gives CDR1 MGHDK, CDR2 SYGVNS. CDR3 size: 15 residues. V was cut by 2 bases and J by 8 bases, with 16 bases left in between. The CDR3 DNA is TGTGCCAGCAGTGAACCAGGGACTTGGGGCTATGAGCAGTTCTTC. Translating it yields CASSEPGTWGYEQFF.

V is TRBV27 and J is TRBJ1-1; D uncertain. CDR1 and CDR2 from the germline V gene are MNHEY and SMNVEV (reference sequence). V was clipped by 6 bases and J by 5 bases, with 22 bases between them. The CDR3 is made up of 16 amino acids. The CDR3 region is CASSVLIPGTVTEAFF. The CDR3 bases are TGTGCCAGCAGCGTTCTGATCCCCGGTACGGTAACTGAAGCTTTCTTT.

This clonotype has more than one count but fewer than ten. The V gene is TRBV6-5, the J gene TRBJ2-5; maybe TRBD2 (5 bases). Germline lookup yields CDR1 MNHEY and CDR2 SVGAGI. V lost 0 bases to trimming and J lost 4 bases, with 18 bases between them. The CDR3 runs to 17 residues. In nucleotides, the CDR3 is TGTGCCAGCAGTTACTCGTCGCCTGACTACCCGGGAGAGACCCAGTACTTC. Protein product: CASSYSSPDYPGETQYF.

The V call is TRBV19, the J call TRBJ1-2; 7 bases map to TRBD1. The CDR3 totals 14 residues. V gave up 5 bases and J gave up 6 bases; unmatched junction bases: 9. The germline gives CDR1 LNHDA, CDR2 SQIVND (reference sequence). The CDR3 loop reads CASSSPGTEDGYTF. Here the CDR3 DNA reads TGTGCCAGTAGTTCGCCCGGGACAGAGGATGGCTACACCTTC.